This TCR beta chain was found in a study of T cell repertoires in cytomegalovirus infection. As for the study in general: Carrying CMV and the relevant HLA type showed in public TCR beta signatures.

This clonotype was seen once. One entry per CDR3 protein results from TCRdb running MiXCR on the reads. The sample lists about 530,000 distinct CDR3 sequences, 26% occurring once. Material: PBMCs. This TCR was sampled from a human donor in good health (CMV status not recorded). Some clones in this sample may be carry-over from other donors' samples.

The CDR3 DNA reads as TGCAGTGCTGGGGGGACAGTCAGATTGCGGCCCCAGCATTTT. Translating it yields CSAGGTVRLRPQHF. This chain links TRBV20-1 with TRBJ1-5, with 7 bases aligning to TRBD1. Germline lookup yields CDR1 DFQATT and CDR2 SNEGSKA (reference sequence). CDR3 length: 14 amino acids. Trimming cost V 5 bases and J 9 bases; bases outside gene matches: 13.